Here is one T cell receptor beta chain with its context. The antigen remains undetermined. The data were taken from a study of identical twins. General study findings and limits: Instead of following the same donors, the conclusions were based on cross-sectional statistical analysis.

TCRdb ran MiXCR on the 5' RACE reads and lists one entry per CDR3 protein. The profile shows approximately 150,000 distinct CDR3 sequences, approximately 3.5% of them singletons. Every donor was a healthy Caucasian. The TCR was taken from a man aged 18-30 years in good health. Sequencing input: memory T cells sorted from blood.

The CDR3 here is CASSPRDGGYEQYF. The CDR3 coding sequence is TGTGCCAGCTCCCCCCGGGACGGAGGCTACGAGCAGTACTTC. This chain joins TRBV18 and TRBJ2-7; either TRBD1 or TRBD2 may fit D (5 bases each). The CDR3 is 14 amino acids. In germline, CDR1 is KGHSH, CDR2 LQKENI. Trimming removed 6 bases at V and 3 bases at J, with 15 bases between. Combining the CDR3 with reference TRBV18 and TRBJ2-7 gives the whole variable domain NAGVMQNPRHLVRRRGQEARLRCSPMKGHSHVYWYRQLPEEGLKFMVYLQKENIIDESGMPKERFSAEFPKEGPSILRIQQVVRGDSAAYFCASSPRDGGYEQYFGPGTRLTVT.